This TCR beta chain was captured in a study of shared clonotypes between healthy human individuals. Study-level points and caveats: Sequencing of the sorted subsets was shown by rarefaction to be incomplete despite large depth. Naive subsets, compared against memory subsets, generally had larger estimated richness values.

This CDR3 comprises 15 residues. Trimming pared 1 base from V and 0 bases from J, leaving 9 bases between. The germline V gene has CDR1 SGHRS and CDR2 YFSETQ. As for this clone: What it binds is unknown.

Per the original data handling: ImmunoSEQ output held junction-only sequences without quality scores, so filtering differed. The protocol was immunoSEQ multiplex PCR, while the TCRdb copy is restricted to in-frame clones and leaves out a portion. V and J calls and clone size come straight from that table; D and trimming were deduced from the DNA. The data show roughly 1,600,000 clones, with around 98.5% seen just once and about 0.35% held by the top ten. All participating donors were Caucasian adults from Nashville, Tennessee. The chain links TRBV5-1 to TRBJ2-3; D gene uncertain. The sample was naive CD4+ T cells sorted from blood. Subset indicated: CD45RA+ positively selected. The clonotype originates from a man younger than 40 in good health. CDR3 coding DNA: TGCGCCAGCAGCTTGAGGACCGCTAGCACAGATACGCAGTATTTT. Translation gives CASSLRTASTDTQYF.